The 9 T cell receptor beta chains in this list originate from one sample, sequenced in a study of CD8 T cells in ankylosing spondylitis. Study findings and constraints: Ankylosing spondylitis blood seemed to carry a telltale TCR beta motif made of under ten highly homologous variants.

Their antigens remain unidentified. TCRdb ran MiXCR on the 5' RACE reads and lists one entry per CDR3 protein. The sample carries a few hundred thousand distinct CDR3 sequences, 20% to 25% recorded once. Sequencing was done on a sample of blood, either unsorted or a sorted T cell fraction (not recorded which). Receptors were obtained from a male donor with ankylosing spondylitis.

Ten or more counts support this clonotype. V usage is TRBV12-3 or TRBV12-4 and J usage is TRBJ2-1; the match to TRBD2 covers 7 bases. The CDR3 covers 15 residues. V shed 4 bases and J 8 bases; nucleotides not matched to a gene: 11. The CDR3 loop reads CASSSPAGVWYEQFF. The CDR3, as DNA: TGTGCCAGCAGTTCACCCGCGGGAGTGTGGTATGAGCAGTTCTTC.

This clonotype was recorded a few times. CDR3 coding DNA: TGTGCCAGCAGTAGGACAATCAATGAGCAGTTCTTC. Translating it yields CASSRTINEQFF. J is TRBJ2-1 and V is TRBV12-3 or TRBV12-4, with a possible D match to TRBD1 (5 bases). Trimming pared 5 bases from V and 6 bases from J, leaving 8 bases between. CDR3 length equals 12 residues.

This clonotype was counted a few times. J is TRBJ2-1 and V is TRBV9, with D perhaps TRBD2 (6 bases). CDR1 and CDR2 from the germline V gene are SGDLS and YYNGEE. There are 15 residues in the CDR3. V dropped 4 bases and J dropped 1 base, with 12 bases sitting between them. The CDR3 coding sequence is TGTGCCAGCAGCTACCTAGCGATTTCCTACAATGAGCAGTTCTTC. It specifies CASSYLAISYNEQFF. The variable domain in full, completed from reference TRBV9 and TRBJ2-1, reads DSGVTQTPKHLITATGQRVTLRCSPRSGDLSVYWYQQSLDQGLQFLIQYYNGEERAKGNILERFSAQQFPDLHSELNLSSLELGDSALYFCASSYLAISYNEQFFGPGTRLTVL.

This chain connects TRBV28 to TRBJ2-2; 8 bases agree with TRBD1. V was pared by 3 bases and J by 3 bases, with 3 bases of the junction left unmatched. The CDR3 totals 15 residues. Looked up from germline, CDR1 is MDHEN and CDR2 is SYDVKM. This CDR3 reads CASSLNRGYTGELFF. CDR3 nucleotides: TGTGCCAGCAGTTTGAACAGGGGGTACACCGGGGAGCTGTTTTTT.

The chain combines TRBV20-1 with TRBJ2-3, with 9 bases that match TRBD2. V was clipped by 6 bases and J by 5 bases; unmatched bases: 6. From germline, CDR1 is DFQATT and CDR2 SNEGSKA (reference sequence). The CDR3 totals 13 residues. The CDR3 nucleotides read TGCAGTGCACCAGCGGGAGGTATAGATACGCAGTATTTT. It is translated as CSAPAGGIDTQYF.

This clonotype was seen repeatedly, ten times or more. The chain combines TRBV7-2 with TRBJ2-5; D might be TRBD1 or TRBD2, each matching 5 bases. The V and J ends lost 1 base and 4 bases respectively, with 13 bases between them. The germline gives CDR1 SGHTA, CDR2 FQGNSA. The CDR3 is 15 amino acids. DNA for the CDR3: TGTGCCAGCAGCTTAGAGGGGACCGTGGTAGAGACCCAGTACTTC. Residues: CASSLEGTVVETQYF.

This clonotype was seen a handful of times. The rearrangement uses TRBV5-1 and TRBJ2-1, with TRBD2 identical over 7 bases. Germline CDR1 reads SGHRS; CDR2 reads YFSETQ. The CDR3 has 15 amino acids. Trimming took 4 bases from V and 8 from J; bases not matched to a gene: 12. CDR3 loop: CASSPPYGTTYEQFF. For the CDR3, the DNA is TGCGCCAGCAGCCCGCCGTATGGGACTACCTATGAGCAGTTCTTC.

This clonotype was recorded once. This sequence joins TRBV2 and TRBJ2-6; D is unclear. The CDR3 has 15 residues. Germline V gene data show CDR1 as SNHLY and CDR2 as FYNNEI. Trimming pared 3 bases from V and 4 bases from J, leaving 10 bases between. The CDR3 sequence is CASSDDGYGANVLTF. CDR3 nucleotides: TGTGCCAGCAGTGATGACGGATACGGGGCCAACGTCCTGACTTTC.

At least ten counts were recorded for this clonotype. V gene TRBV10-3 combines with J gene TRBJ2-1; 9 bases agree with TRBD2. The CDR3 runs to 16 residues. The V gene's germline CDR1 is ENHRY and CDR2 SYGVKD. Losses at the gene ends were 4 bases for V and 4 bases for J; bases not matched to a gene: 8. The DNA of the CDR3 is TGTGCCATCAGTGTTACCTGGACTAGCGAGTACAATGAGCAGTTCTTC. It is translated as CAISVTWTSEYNEQFF.